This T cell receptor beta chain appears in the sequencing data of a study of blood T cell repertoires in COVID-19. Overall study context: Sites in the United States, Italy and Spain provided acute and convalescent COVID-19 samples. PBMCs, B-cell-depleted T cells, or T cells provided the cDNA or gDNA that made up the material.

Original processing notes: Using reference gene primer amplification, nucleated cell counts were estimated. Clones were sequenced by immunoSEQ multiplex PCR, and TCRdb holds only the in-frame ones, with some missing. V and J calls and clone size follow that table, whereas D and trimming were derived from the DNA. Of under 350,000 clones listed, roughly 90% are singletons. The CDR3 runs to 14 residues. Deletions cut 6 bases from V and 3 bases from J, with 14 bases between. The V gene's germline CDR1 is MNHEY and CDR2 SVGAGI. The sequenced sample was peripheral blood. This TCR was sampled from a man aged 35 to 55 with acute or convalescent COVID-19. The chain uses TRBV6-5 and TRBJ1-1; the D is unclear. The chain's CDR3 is CASRIDYDDTEAFF. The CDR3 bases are TGTGCCAGCAGAATCGACTACGACGACACTGAAGCTTTCTTT.